This TCR beta chain derives from a study of blood T cell repertoires in COVID-19 (TCRdb year 2020). General notes on the study: The collaborator samples originated in the United States, Italy and Spain and spanned the acute and convalescent phases of COVID-19. The prospective study material was composed of cDNA or gDNA derived from T cells, B-cell-depleted T cells, or PBMCs. The dataset comprised deeply sampled blood TCRbeta repertoires from subjects exposed to, actively infected with, or recovered from COVID-19. A freely available public database, intended as a resource for researchers studying the immune response to SARS-CoV-2, is where the repertoires were released. Samples came from the ongoing ImmuneRACE study (first 160 participants) plus 1,254 subjects from 6 global collaborators. Nearly every sample came with metadata listing a de-identified subject ID, COVID-19 status, age in years and sex. Where HLA class I and class II types were available, the types were taken from metadata supplied by the sample provider, not from assay-based typing. General conclusions and limits of the study: The amount of clinical and demographic metadata varied by source and participant and was provided uncurated.

Collaborating institutions collected whole blood in K2EDTA tubes following their own protocols. For TCRbeta analysis, collaborators shipped samples as frozen whole blood, isolated PBMCs, or DNA extracted from either of those sample types. As for this clone: Its antigen is not yet known. The record has no base qualities; no much larger clone is one base away.

TCRbeta CDR3 regions were amplified from genomic DNA by means of the immunoSEQ Assay, a bias-controlled multiplex PCR. Concerning the study's data processing: Nucleated cell counts per sample were estimated from amplification of reference gene primers within the assay. To quantify the absolute abundance of each unique TCRbeta CDR3 rearrangement, sequence reads were collapsed and filtered. Productive Simpson clonality was computed per sample as the square root of Simpson's diversity index over productive rearrangements. TCRdb took this table from immuneACCESS and kept in-frame rearrangements with V and J called. Such tables lack part of the clones; where checked against another copy, unresolved V genes explain under half of the gap, and the rest is unexplained. V and J calls plus clone size are reproduced from that table; the DNA served to infer D and trimming. The sample includes about 150,000 clones, with roughly 82% observed a single time. The ten top clones hold around 15% of the sample.

CDR1 and CDR2, looked up from the germline V gene, are ENHRY and SYGVKD. Relative to germline, V is missing 2 bases and J is missing 7 bases, with 6 bases of the junction outside any gene match. The CDR3 holds 15 amino acids from the cysteine to the phenylalanine. The kept DNA is CDR3 alone, 45 bases in frame from the first base. The chain uses TRBV10-3 and TRBJ1-3; TRBD1 aligns with 9 central bases. This receptor was obtained from a human donor with acute or convalescent COVID-19. The donor label of this sample is uncertain. The sample was peripheral blood. The DNA sequence reads TGTGCCATCAGTGAGCCGGGACAGGGAAGGAACACCATATATTTT. The encoded protein is CAISEPGQGRNTIYF.